This T cell receptor beta chain was recorded in a study of identical twins. Study-level findings and limits: Twin-shared out-of-frame alpha sequences were enriched for low generation probability.

TCRdb re-analysed the 5' RACE reads in MiXCR, keeping a single row per CDR3 protein. The sample contains 690,000 or so distinct CDR3 sequences, approximately 9% of which appear only once. At least ten counts were recorded for this clonotype. The antigen remains unidentified. Healthy Caucasian donors formed the entire cohort. The germline V gene has CDR1 ENHRY and CDR2 SYGVKD. J lost 4 bases, V lost 3 bases, and 4 bases had no gene match. CDR3 length equals 15 residues. This sample was also put to use in a study of yellow fever vaccine responses in identical twins.

Sequencing input: PBMCs. This clonotype was obtained from a woman in her late teens or twenties in good health. V is TRBV10-3 and J is TRBJ2-3, with 10 nucleotides matching TRBD1. The DNA of the CDR3 is TGTGCCATCAGTGAAAGACAGGGGGCCGCAGATACGCAGTATTTT. It codes for CAISERQGAADTQYF.